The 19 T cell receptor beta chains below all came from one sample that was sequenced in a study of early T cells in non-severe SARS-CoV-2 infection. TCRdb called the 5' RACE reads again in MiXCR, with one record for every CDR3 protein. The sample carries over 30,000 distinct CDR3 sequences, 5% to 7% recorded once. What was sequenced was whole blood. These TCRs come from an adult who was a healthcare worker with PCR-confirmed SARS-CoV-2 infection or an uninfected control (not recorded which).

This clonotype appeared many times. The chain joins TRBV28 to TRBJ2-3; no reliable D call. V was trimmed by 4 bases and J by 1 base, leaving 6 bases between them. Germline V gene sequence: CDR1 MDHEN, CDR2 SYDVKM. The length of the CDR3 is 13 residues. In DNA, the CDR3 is TGTGCCAGCAGTTGGACGGGCACAGATACGCAGTATTTT. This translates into CASSWTGTDTQYF.

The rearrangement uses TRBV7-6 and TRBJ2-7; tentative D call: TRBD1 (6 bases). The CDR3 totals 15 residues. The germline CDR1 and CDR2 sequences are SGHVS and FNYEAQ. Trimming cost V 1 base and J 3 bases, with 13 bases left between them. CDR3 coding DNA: TGTGCCAGCAGCTTAGGGGGGCAGGGGTACTACGAGCAGTACTTC. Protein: CASSLGGQGYYEQYF.

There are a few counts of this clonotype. CDR3 sequence: CATQGWANVLTF. The DNA of the CDR3 is TGTGCCACACAGGGTTGGGCCAACGTCCTGACTTTC. The chain recombines TRBV19 with TRBJ2-6; tentative D call: TRBD1 (6 bases). CDR1 and CDR2 from the germline V gene are LNHDA and SQIVND (reference sequence). The CDR3 has 12 residues. V lost 10 bases, J lost 5 bases, and 9 bases lay in between.

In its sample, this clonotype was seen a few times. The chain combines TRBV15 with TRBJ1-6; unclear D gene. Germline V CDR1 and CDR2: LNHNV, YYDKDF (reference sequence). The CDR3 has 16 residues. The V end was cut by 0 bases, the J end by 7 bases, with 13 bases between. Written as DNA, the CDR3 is TGTGCCACCAGCAGAGAGGTAGCGGCCGGGAATTCACCCCTCCACTTT. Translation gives CATSREVAAGNSPLHF.

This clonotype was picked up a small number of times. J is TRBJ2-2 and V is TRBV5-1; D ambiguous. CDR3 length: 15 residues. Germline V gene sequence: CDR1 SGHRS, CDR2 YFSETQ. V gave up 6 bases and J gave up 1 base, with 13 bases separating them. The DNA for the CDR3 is TGCGCCAGCAAAATCCCCAGTGTGAACACCGGGGAGCTGTTTTTT. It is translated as CASKIPSVNTGELFF.

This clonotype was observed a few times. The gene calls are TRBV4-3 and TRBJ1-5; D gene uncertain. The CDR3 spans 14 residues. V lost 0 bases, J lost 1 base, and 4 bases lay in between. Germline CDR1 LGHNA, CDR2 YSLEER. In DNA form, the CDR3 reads TGCGCCAGCAGCCAAGACAGGAGCAATCAGCCCCAGCATTTT. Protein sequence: CASSQDRSNQPQHF.

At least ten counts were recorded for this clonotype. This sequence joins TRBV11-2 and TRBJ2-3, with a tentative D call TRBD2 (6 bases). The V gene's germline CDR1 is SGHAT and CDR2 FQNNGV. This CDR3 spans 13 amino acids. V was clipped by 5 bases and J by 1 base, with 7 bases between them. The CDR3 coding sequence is TGTGCCAGCAGCCCTAGCGGCACAGATACGCAGTATTTT. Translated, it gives CASSPSGTDTQYF.

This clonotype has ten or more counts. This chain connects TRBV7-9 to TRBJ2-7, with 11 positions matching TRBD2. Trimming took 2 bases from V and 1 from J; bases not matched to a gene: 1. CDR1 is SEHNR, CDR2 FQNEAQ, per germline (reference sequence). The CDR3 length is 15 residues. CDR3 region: CASSLLAGGSYEQYF. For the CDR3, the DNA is TGTGCCAGCAGCTTACTAGCGGGGGGATCCTACGAGCAGTACTTC.

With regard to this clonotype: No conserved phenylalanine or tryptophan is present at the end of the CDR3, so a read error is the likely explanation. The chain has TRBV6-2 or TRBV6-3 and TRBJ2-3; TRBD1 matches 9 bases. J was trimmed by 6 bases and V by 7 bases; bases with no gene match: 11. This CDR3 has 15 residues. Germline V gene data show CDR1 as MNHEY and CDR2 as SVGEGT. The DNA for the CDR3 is TGTGCCAGCATCTCCGGGACAGGGATGTTGGATACGCAGTATTTG. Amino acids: CASISGTGMLDTQYL.

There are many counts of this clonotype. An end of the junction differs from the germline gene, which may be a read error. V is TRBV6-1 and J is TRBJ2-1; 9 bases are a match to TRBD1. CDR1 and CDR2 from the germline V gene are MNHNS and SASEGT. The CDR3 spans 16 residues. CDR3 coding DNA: TGTGCCAGCAGGAGGTCCGGGACAGGGTCCTCCAATGAGCAGTTCTTC. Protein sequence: CASRRSGTGSSNEQFF.

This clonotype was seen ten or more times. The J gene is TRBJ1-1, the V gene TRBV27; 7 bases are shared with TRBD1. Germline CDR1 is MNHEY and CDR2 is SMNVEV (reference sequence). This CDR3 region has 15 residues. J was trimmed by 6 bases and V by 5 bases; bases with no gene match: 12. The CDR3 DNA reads TGTGCCAGCAGTCCCCCGCCAGGGGGGATGGCTGAAGCTTTCTTT. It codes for CASSPPPGGMAEAFF.

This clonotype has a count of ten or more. CDR3 residues: CAWTIANTGELFF. CDR3 sequence (DNA): TGTGCCTGGACTATAGCGAACACCGGGGAGCTGTTTTTT. This rearrangement joins TRBV30 to TRBJ2-2; D remains ambiguous. The CDR3 contains 13 residues. Germline loops: CDR1 GTSNPN, CDR2 SVGIG (reference sequence). V lost 4 bases, J lost 0 bases, and 6 bases lay in between.

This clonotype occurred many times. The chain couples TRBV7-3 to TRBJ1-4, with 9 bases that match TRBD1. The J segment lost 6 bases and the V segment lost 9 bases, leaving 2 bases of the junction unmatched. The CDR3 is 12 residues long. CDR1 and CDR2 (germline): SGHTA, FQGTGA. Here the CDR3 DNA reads TGTGCCAGGACAGGGGGTGATGAAAAACTGTTTTTT. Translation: CARTGGDEKLFF.

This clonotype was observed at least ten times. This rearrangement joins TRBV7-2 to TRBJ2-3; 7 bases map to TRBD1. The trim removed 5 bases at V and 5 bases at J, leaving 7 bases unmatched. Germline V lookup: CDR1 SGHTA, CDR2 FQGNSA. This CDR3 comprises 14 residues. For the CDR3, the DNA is TGTGCCAGCAGCACCGTAGGGGGCAAAGATACGCAGTATTTT. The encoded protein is CASSTVGGKDTQYF.

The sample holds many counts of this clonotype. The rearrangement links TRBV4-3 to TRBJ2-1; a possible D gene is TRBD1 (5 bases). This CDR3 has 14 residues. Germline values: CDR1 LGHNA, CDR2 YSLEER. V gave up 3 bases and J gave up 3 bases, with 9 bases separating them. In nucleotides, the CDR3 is TGCGCCAGCAGCCACTCGGACAACTACAATGAGCAGTTCTTC. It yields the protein CASSHSDNYNEQFF.

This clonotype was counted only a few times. CDR3 amino acids: CASGQRSTDTQYF. The DNA of the CDR3 is TGTGCCAGCGGACAGAGAAGCACAGATACGCAGTATTTT. The J gene is TRBJ2-3, the V gene TRBV6-6; D perhaps matches TRBD1 (6 bases). This CDR3 is 13 amino acids long. Trimming pared 8 bases from V and 0 bases from J, leaving 9 bases between. In germline, CDR1 is MNHNY, CDR2 SVGAGI (reference sequence).

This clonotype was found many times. In nucleotides, the CDR3 is TGCAGTGCTAGAGTCTCCCCGGGACAGCCTGGCTCTGGGGCCAACGTCCTGACTTTC. Residues: CSARVSPGQPGSGANVLTF. This chain connects TRBV20-1 to TRBJ2-6; 7 bases align to TRBD1. This CDR3 spans 19 amino acids. Germline V gives CDR1 DFQATT, CDR2 SNEGSKA (reference sequence). V trimming: 1 base; J trimming: 0 bases; junction bases outside the gene matches: 12.

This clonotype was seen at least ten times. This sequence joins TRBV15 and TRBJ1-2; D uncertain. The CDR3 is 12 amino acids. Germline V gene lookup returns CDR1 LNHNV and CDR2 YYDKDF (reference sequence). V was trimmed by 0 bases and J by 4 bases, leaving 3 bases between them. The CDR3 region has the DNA TGTGCCACCAGCAGAGAAACCTATGGCTACACCTTC. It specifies CATSRETYGYTF.

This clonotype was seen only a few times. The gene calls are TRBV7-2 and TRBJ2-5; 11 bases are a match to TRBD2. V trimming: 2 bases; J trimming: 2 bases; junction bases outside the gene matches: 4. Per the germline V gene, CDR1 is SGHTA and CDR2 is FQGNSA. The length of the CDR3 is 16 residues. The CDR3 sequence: CASSLFPSGGQETQYF. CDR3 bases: TGTGCCAGCAGCTTATTCCCTAGCGGGGGGCAAGAGACCCAGTACTTC.